The 27 T cell receptor beta chains below all came from one sample that was sequenced in a study of T cell changes during pregnancy in multiple sclerosis. Libraries were prepared by immunoSEQ multiplex PCR; TCRdb keeps only in-frame clonotypes and omits some of them. The top ten clones hold 1.3% of a sample with tens of thousands of clones, around 92% of them seen once. The sequenced sample was peripheral blood. The receptor set was obtained from a female donor with multiple sclerosis, enrolled in a pregnancy study.

The chain links TRBV19 to TRBJ2-4, with 7 bases aligning to TRBD2. The CDR3 covers 14 residues. Germline V gene lookup returns CDR1 LNHDA and CDR2 SQIVND (reference sequence). V lost 3 bases, J lost 5 bases, and 4 bases stayed unmatched. The CDR3: CASSMRLAENIQYF. The CDR3 nucleotides read TGTGCCAGTAGTATGAGGCTAGCGGAAAACATTCAGTACTTC.

The chain combines TRBV18 with TRBJ2-3; 9 bases are shared with TRBD2. The CDR3 covers 16 residues. Germline V CDR1 and CDR2: KGHSH, LQKENI. With 4 bases clipped from V and 0 bases from J, the junction kept 5 bases outside the gene matches. The CDR3 loop reads CASSRLAGSSTDTQYF. The CDR3 coding sequence is TGTGCCAGCTCACGGCTAGCGGGATCTAGCACAGATACGCAGTATTTT.

The chain carries TRBV30 and TRBJ2-7, with 10 bases aligning to TRBD2. CDR1 GTSNPN and CDR2 SVGIG come from the germline V gene (reference sequence). This CDR3 has 14 amino acids. Unmatched junction bases numbered 5, after V lost 3 bases and J lost 3 bases. In nucleotides, the CDR3 is TGTGCCTGGAGGTGGACTAGCGGAAACTACGAGCAGTACTTC. Protein product: CAWRWTSGNYEQYF.

The chain couples TRBV10-3 to TRBJ1-1; D is perhaps TRBD1 (5 bases). Per the germline V gene, CDR1 is ENHRY and CDR2 is SYGVKD. The V end lost 10 bases, the J end lost 8 bases, and 14 bases lay between the germline ends. This CDR3 has 11 amino acids. CDR3 DNA: TGTGCCACCCGGGGGGTAGAAGAAGCTTTCTTT. Translated: CATRGVEEAFF.

This chain links TRBV7-2 with TRBJ1-3; D is unclear. CDR1 and CDR2 (germline): SGHTA, FQGNSA. The CDR3 length is 12 residues. V shed 5 bases and J shed 4 bases, with 6 bases lying between them. CDR3 coding DNA: TGTGCCAGCAGCCGGAAGGGAAACACCATATATTTT. It encodes CASSRKGNTIYF.

V and J are TRBV6-1 and TRBJ2-5; 7 bases are a match to TRBD1. The CDR3 spans 14 residues. CDR1 MNHNS and CDR2 SASEGT come from the germline V gene. After removal of 2 bases from V and 4 bases from J, the junction contained 4 bases not matched to a gene. The CDR3 sequence: CASSEPRQGETQYF. The DNA of the CDR3 is TGTGCCAGCAGTGAACCCAGACAGGGAGAGACCCAGTACTTC.

The genes are TRBV10-3 and TRBJ2-3, with 9 bases lining up with TRBD2. V was pared by 6 bases and J by 0 bases, with 4 bases of the junction left unmatched. Germline values: CDR1 ENHRY, CDR2 SYGVKD. This CDR3 is 15 amino acids long. The CDR3, as DNA: TGTGCCATCAGCCGACTAGCGGAGAGCACAGATACGCAGTATTTT. Translation gives CAISRLAESTDTQYF.

V gene TRBV11-2 combines with J gene TRBJ2-3; D unclear. Trimming removed 1 base from V and 2 bases from J, with 13 bases in between. The germline V gene has CDR1 SGHAT and CDR2 FQNNGV. This CDR3 is built from 16 residues. This CDR3 reads CASSLGGRLDTDTQYF. Written as DNA, the CDR3 is TGTGCCAGCAGCTTAGGTGGCAGATTGGACACAGATACGCAGTATTTT.

The V call is TRBV5-4, the J call TRBJ2-7, with TRBD2 matching 13 bases. V gave up 4 bases and J gave up 4 bases; unmatched junction bases: 8. CDR1 is SGHNT and CDR2 is YYREEE in the germline V gene (reference sequence). The CDR3 has 16 residues. CDR3 loop: CASSTGLAGALYEQYF. The DNA of the CDR3 is TGTGCCAGCAGCACTGGACTAGCGGGAGCCCTTTACGAGCAGTACTTC. Variable domain in full (rest from reference TRBV5-4 and TRBJ2-7): ETGVTQSPTHLIKTRGQQVTLRCSSQSGHNTVSWYQQALGQGPQFIFQYYREEENGRGNFPPRFSGLQFPNYSSELNVNALELDDSALYLCASSTGLAGALYEQYFGPGTRLTVT.

The chain recombines TRBV6-5 with TRBJ1-4; 7 bases match TRBD1. Germline assignment: CDR1 MNHEY and CDR2 SVGAGI. There are 15 residues in the CDR3. V was pared by 0 bases and J by 8 bases, with 6 bases of the junction left unmatched. This chain's CDR3 is CASSYSMRQGEKLFF. The CDR3 bases are TGTGCCAGCAGTTACTCGATGAGACAGGGAGAAAAACTGTTTTTT.

This chain connects TRBV30 to TRBJ1-4, with D possibly being TRBD1 (5 bases). Germline-derived CDR1 and CDR2 are GTSNPN and SVGIG (reference sequence). Trimming took 7 bases from V and 8 from J, leaving 14 bases between them. This CDR3 spans 12 amino acids. CDR3 residues: CASDPGVEKLFF. The CDR3 DNA reads as TGTGCCTCTGACCCGGGGGTCGAAAAACTGTTTTTT.

V usage is TRBV6-6 and J usage is TRBJ2-7; 7 bases fit TRBD1. The CDR3 has 14 residues. Germline-derived CDR1 and CDR2 are MNHNY and SVGAGI (reference sequence). The J segment lost 3 bases and the V segment lost 5 bases, leaving 7 bases of the junction unmatched. The DNA of the CDR3 is TGTGCCAGCAGTCCCCGACAGGGCCTCTACGAGCAGTACTTC. Protein: CASSPRQGLYEQYF.

The CDR3 DNA is TGTGCCAGTAGTATAGGGGGACTAGCGGGTGAGCAGTTCTTC. As protein: CASSIGGLAGEQFF. This chain connects TRBV19 to TRBJ2-1, with TRBD2 matching over 12 bases. Germline V gene data show CDR1 as LNHDA and CDR2 as SQIVND (reference sequence). V lost 1 base to trimming and J lost 9 bases; unmatched junction nucleotides: 1. The CDR3 spans 14 residues.

CDR3 loop: CASSQKRGGGEQFF. For the CDR3, the DNA is TGCGCCAGCAGCCAAAAAAGAGGGGGGGGTGAGCAGTTCTTC. The rearrangement uses TRBV4-1 and TRBJ2-1; TRBD2 might be the D (7 bases). CDR3 length: 14 amino acids. Trimming left V 2 bases short and J 9 bases short, with 14 bases between. Germline assignment: CDR1 MGHRA and CDR2 YSYEKL.

The chain links TRBV4-1 to TRBJ2-1; 12 bases fit TRBD2. Germline values: CDR1 MGHRA, CDR2 YSYEKL. This CDR3 comprises 16 residues. V dropped 0 bases and J dropped 15; count of bases not matched to a gene: 12. The CDR3 spells CASSQDYGLAGPLSFF. In DNA, the CDR3 is TGCGCCAGCAGCCAAGATTACGGACTAGCGGGGCCACTTTCGTTCTTC.

The genes are TRBV2 and TRBJ2-3; 9 nucleotides align to TRBD2. V lost 6 bases and J lost 0; bases outside the gene matches: 7. The length of the CDR3 is 16 residues. Germline CDR1 and CDR2: SNHLY and FYNNEI. CDR3 sequence: CASRWRLAESTDTQYF. CDR3 coding DNA: TGTGCCAGCAGATGGAGACTAGCGGAGAGCACAGATACGCAGTATTTT.

The chain recombines TRBV5-6 with TRBJ2-2; D might be TRBD1 (6 bases). V was cut by 1 base and J by 1 base, with 11 bases left in between. This CDR3 has 16 amino acids. Germline CDR1 and CDR2: SGHDT and YYEEEE. DNA of the CDR3: TGTGCCAGCAGCTTGTTTGTACAGGGGAACACCGGGGAGCTGTTTTTT. Translating it yields CASSLFVQGNTGELFF.

The chain employs TRBV19 and TRBJ2-2, with 7 bases that match TRBD2. V lost 0 bases, J lost 6 bases, and 10 bases stayed unmatched. This CDR3 has 17 residues. The germline V gene encodes CDR1 LNHDA and CDR2 SQIVND (reference sequence). CDR3 nucleotides: TGTGCCAGTAGTATAGATTCCCTAGCGGTTTCGGCCGGGGAGCTGTTTTTT. Residues: CASSIDSLAVSAGELFF.

This clone was seen a single time. The chain carries TRBV6-4 and TRBJ2-1, with a possible D match to TRBD2 (6 bases). Trimming removed 6 bases from V and 2 bases from J, with 14 bases in between. Germline V gives CDR1 MRHNA, CDR2 SNTAGT. This CDR3 spans 15 amino acids. CDR3 sequence: CASRILASAYNEQFF. In DNA, the CDR3 is TGTGCCAGCAGAATCCTAGCGTCTGCCTACAATGAGCAGTTCTTC.

The chain employs TRBV6-5 and TRBJ2-2; the D is unclear. The CDR3 has 11 amino acids. The germline V and J ends were trimmed by 6 bases and 2 bases, with 1 base remaining between them. CDR1 and CDR2 from the germline V gene are MNHEY and SVGAGI. The CDR3 spells CASRNTGELFF. DNA of the CDR3: TGTGCCAGCAGAAACACCGGGGAGCTGTTTTTT.

This clone appeared a single time. The chain couples TRBV4-2 to TRBJ1-3; tentative D call: TRBD1 (5 bases). The CDR3 is made up of 17 amino acids. The germline gives CDR1 LGHNA, CDR2 YNFKEQ. Trimming removed 3 bases from V and 0 bases from J, with 15 bases in between. CDR3 protein: CASSQRSQGLSGNTIYF. The CDR3 bases are TGTGCCAGCAGCCAGAGGTCCCAGGGCCTCTCTGGAAACACCATATATTTT.

The chain has TRBV7-2 and TRBJ1-2; no clear D gene. Looked up from germline, CDR1 is SGHTA and CDR2 is FQGNSA. V lost 1 base, J lost 7 bases, and 10 bases lay in between. This CDR3 region has 13 residues. As DNA, the CDR3 is TGTGCCAGCAGCTTAGGGGGTGCTGGTGGCTACACCTTC. The encoded protein is CASSLGGAGGYTF.

V is TRBV6-5 and J is TRBJ1-1, with D perhaps matching TRBD1 (5 bases). CDR1 and CDR2 from the germline V gene are MNHEY and SVGAGI. V gave up 5 bases and J gave up 5 bases, with 15 bases separating them. CDR3 length equals 14 residues. CDR3 in amino acids: CASSRGEGWTEAFF. In nucleotides, the CDR3 is TGTGCCAGCAGTCGGGGGGAGGGGTGGACTGAAGCTTTCTTT.

The chain employs TRBV11-1 and TRBJ1-1, with 9 bases aligning to TRBD1. There are 14 residues in the CDR3. Germline lookup yields CDR1 SGHAT and CDR2 FQDESV (reference sequence). With V trimmed by 5 bases and J by 6 bases, 7 bases remained unmatched. The CDR3 DNA follows: TGTGCCAGCAGCCCCGGGAGACAGGGGGCTGAAGCTTTCTTT. Amino acid sequence: CASSPGRQGAEAFF.

The chain has TRBV14 and TRBJ1-2; a weak D match, TRBD1 (6 bases). The CDR3 contains 16 residues. The germline V and J ends were trimmed by 0 bases and 4 bases, with 15 bases remaining between them. Germline CDR1 and CDR2: SGHDN and FVKESK. CDR3 nucleotide sequence: TGTGCCAGCAGCCAAGATTCTAACAGGGACGTCTATGGCTACACCTTC. This sequence encodes CASSQDSNRDVYGYTF.

V usage is TRBV6-5 and J usage is TRBJ2-3; D call uncertain. Trimming took 0 bases from V and 0 from J, leaving 10 bases between them. Per the germline V gene, CDR1 is MNHEY and CDR2 is SVGAGI. This CDR3 is built from 16 residues. As DNA, the CDR3 is TGTGCCAGCAGTTACTCCCAGACAAGTAGCACAGATACGCAGTATTTT. Its translation is CASSYSQTSSTDTQYF.

The rearrangement links TRBV5-1 to TRBJ2-3, with 8 bases identical to TRBD1. With V trimmed by 4 bases and J by 1 base, 5 bases remained unmatched. The CDR3 is 15 residues long. CDR1 is SGHRS, CDR2 YFSETQ, per germline. The CDR3 loop reads CASSIPRGRTDTQYF. The CDR3 coding sequence is TGCGCCAGCAGCATTCCCAGGGGGCGCACAGATACGCAGTATTTT.